This T cell receptor (beta chain) was sequenced for a study of Ad26.COV2.S vaccination and SARS-CoV-2 variants. Notes on the study in general: Substantial breadth in spike-specific CD8+ and CD4+ T cell responses was reportedly seen after vaccination.

Details on this clone: Its cognate antigen is unknown.

Sample treatment: 19 received Ad26.COV2.S at low or high dose, single or two shots; several received placebo; per-sample allocation not given. The study sampled participants on day 63 after the first vaccine or placebo injection. The assay was immunoSEQ multiplex PCR, and TCRdb's table has in-frame clones only and misses some. Of about 350,000 clones listed, 80% to 90% are singletons. V was shortened by 0 bases and J by 2 bases, with 15 bases between the two germline ends. This CDR3 is 17 amino acids long. Germline V gives CDR1 LGHNA, CDR2 YNFKEQ. The clonotype was recovered from a person aged 18-60 years who received the Ad26.COV2.S COVID-19 vaccine or a placebo. Sequencing used peripheral blood, obtained in a trial of Ad26.COV2.S vaccine versus placebo. The chain recombines TRBV4-2 with TRBJ2-3; no clear D. The CDR3 loop is CASSQDGIERVTDTQYF. The CDR3 region has the DNA TGTGCCAGCAGCCAAGATGGGATAGAGAGAGTCACAGATACGCAGTATTTT.